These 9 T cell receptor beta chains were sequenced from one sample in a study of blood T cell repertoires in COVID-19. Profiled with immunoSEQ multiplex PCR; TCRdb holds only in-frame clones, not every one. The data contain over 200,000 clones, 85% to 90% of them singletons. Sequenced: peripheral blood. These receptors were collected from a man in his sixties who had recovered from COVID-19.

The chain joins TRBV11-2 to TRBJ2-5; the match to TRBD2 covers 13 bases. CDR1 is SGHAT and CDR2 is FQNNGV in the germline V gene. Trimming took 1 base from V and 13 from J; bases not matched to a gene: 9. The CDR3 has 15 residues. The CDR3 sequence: CASSLGRTSGRRWYF. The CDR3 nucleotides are TGTGCCAGCAGCTTAGGGAGGACTAGCGGGAGAAGGTGGTACTTC.

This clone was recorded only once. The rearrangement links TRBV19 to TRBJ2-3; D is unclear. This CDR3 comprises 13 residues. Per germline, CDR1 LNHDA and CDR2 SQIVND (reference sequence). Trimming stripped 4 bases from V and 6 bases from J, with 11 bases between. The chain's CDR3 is CASSRARRDTQYF. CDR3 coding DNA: TGTGCCAGTAGTAGGGCGAGAAGGGATACGCAGTATTTT.

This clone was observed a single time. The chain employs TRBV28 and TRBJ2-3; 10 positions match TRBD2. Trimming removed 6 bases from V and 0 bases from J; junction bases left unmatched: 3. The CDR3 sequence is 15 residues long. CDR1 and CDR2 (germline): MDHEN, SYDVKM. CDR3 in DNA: TGTGCCAGCAGCCCTAGCGGGGGTAGCACAGATACGCAGTATTTT. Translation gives CASSPSGGSTDTQYF.

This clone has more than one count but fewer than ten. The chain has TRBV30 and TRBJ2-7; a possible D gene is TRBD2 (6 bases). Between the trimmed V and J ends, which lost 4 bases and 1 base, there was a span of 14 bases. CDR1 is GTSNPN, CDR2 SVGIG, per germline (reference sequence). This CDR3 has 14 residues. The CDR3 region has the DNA TGTGCCTGGACCTACGGGGGACCTTCCTACGAGCAGTACTTC. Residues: CAWTYGGPSYEQYF. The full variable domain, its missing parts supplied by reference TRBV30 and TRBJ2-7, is SQTIHQWPATLVQPVGSPLSLECTVEGTSNPNLYWYRQAAGRGLQLLFYSVGIGQISSEVPQNLSASRPQDRQFILSSKKLLLSDSGFYLCAWTYGGPSYEQYFGPGTRLTVT.

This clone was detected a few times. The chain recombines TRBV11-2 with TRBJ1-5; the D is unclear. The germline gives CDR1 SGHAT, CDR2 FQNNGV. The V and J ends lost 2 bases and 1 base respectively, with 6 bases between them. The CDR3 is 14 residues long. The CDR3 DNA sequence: TGTGCCAGCAGCTTATCGGGGAGCAATCAGCCCCAGCATTTT. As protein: CASSLSGSNQPQHF.

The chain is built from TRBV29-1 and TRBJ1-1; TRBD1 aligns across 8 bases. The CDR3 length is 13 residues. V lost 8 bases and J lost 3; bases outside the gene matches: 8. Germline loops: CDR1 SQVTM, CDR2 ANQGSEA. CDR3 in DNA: TGCAGCTCCGGACAGGGAGGGGACACTGAAGCTTTCTTT. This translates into CSSGQGGDTEAFF.

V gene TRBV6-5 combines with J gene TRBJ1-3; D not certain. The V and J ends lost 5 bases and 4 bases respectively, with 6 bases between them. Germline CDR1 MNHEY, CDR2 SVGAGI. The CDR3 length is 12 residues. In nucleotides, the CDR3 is TGTGCCAGCAGTAATCAGGGAAACACCATATATTTT. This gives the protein CASSNQGNTIYF.

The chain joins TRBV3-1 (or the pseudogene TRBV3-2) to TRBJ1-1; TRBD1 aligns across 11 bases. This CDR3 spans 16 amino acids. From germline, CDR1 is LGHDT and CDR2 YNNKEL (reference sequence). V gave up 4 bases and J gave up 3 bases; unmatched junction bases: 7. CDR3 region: CASSPTPGQGDTEAFF. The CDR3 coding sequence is TGTGCCAGCAGCCCGACGCCGGGACAGGGGGACACTGAAGCTTTCTTT.

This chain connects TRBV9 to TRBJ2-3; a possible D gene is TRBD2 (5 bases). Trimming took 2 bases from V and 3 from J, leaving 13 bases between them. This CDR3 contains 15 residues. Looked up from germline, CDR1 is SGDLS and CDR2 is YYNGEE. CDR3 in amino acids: CASSVPSAGTDTQYF. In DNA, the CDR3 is TGTGCCAGCAGCGTCCCGTCTGCGGGTACAGATACGCAGTATTTT.